These T cell receptor beta chains were read from a single sample in a study of Ad26.COV2.S vaccination and SARS-CoV-2 variants. Sequenced by immunoSEQ multiplex PCR; TCRdb stores in-frame clones only, minus some. The sample lists around 270,000 clones, around 88% occurring once. The sequences come from peripheral blood, collected in a trial of Ad26.COV2.S vaccine versus placebo. Every receptor here comes from a person between 18 and 65 years old who received the Ad26.COV2.S COVID-19 vaccine or a placebo. Each CDR3 is given without its conserved first and last residue. Each record gives: J gene, V gene, CDR3 protein.

TRBJ2-7 | TRBV7-9 | ASSLRDTSPSSYEQY
TRBJ1-5 | TRBV6-5 | ASMLTSNQPQH
TRBJ2-4 | TRBV7-2 | ASSLVGGQLAKNIQY
TRBJ2-5 | TRBV5-1 | ASSLLYQETQY
TRBJ1-6 | TRBV7-3 | ASSPSTGCSYNSPLH
TRBJ2-7 | TRBV7-2 | ASSSRTSGGVNRYEQY
TRBJ2-5 | TRBV4-2 | ASSQGRLAKETQY
TRBJ1-1 | TRBV11-2 | ASSFRTGDIVEAF
TRBJ2-3 | TRBV7-9 | ASSLGLGGASRPQY
TRBJ2-1 | TRBV19 | ASSRQGGNNEQF
TRBJ2-1 | TRBV4-2 | ASSQAAGVVEQF
TRBJ1-1 | TRBV3-1/TRBV3-2 | ASSLEPTGGRTEAF
TRBJ2-2 | TRBV3-1/TRBV3-2 | ATQERNTGELF
TRBJ2-1 | TRBV4-2 | ASSEGPPPLNEQF
TRBJ2-1 | TRBV9 | ASSVGGGTEQF
TRBJ2-5 | TRBV7-2 | ASTLAGQETQY
TRBJ2-5 | TRBV5-1 | ASSLSGGGETQY
TRBJ2-3 | TRBV14 | ASSHPTEVYTDTQY
TRBJ2-2 | TRBV18 | ASSPPETGGMTGELF
TRBJ2-1 | TRBV28 | ASSLANEQF
TRBJ1-1 | TRBV10-3 | AISEQPFLDRQLKNTEAF
TRBJ1-1 | TRBV27 | ASSSRSLGSEAF
TRBJ2-3 | TRBV30 | AWSVLAVSTDTQY
TRBJ2-1 | TRBV27 | ASKTGQGSYNEQF